Listed here are 5 T cell receptor beta chains from one sample, sequenced in a study of T-cell memory formation after mild COVID-19 (dated by TCRdb to the early 2020s). The library was built by means of 5' RACE. Sequenced on an Illumina NovaSeq 6000. TCRdb reran the public reads through fastp at Q25 and MiXCR, keeping productive beta chains. Rows are unified per CDR3 protein, each entry keeping the most common DNA and genes. This sample gives around 300,000 distinct CDR3 sequences in total; more than 13% of them show up just once. The ten most abundant clones make up roughly a fifth of the sample. Sequenced material: PBMCs or a T cell subset sorted from them (not recorded which). The origin of the receptors is a man in his late teens or twenties who had mild COVID-19 (a few samples of this study predate the infection). The sample titles of this study are shuffled in the database, so cell type and time point are left out; the donor was told from shared clones.

The table lists this clonotype with a few counts. The chain is built from TRBV7-3 and TRBJ2-2, with D possibly TRBD1 on 6 matching bases. Trimming removed 5 bases at V and 7 bases at J, with 14 bases between. Per germline, CDR1 SGHTA and CDR2 FQGTGA. The CDR3 consists of 14 residues. DNA for the CDR3: TGTGCCAGCAGCCTACAGGGACCACACGGGGAGCTGTTTTTT. It codes for CASSLQGPHGELFF.

The V call is TRBV6-2 or TRBV6-3, the J call TRBJ2-3; 7 bases align to TRBD2. Germline assignment: CDR1 MNHEY and CDR2 SVGEGT. This CDR3 is built from 16 residues. Trimming at V came to 6 bases and at J to 3 bases, leaving 12 bases not matched to a gene. The CDR3 region has the DNA TGTGCCAGCAGCGCCCCGGGGCGGGGGTCGACAGATACGCAGTATTTT. Its translation: CASSAPGRGSTDTQYF.

The V gene is TRBV18, the J gene TRBJ1-6; the match to TRBD1 covers 11 bases. The junction had 11 bases not matched to a gene; V was cut back by 6 bases and J by 10 bases. The CDR3 consists of 16 residues. Germline V lookup: CDR1 KGHSH, CDR2 LQKENI. DNA for the CDR3: TGTGCCAGCTCTCTTGGACAGGGGGCGACTTGGTCACCCCTCCACTTT. This codes for CASSLGQGATWSPLHF. Complete variable domain (other parts from reference TRBV18 and TRBJ1-6): NAGVMQNPRHLVRRRGQEARLRCSPMKGHSHVYWYRQLPEEGLKFMVYLQKENIIDESGMPKERFSAEFPKEGPSILRIQQVVRGDSAAYFCASSLGQGATWSPLHFGNGTRLTVT.

This clonotype was found a few times. This chain joins TRBV6-5 and TRBJ2-2; D ambiguous. Germline V CDR1 and CDR2: MNHEY, SVGAGI. This CDR3 has 12 residues. The V end was cut by 5 bases, the J end by 6 bases, with 7 bases between. Written as DNA, the CDR3 is TGTGCCAGCAGTGCGTCTGCCGGGGAGCTGTTTTTT. Amino acid sequence: CASSASAGELFF.

The table lists this clonotype with a few counts. The CDR3 protein is CSSNFGGAYASTQYF. The CDR3 region has the DNA TGCAGTTCCAATTTCGGGGGGGCTTACGCGAGTACGCAGTATTTT. The chain recombines TRBV20-1 with TRBJ2-3, with TRBD2 matching 8 bases. The germline gives CDR1 DFQATT, CDR2 SNEGSKA (reference sequence). V lost 8 bases and J lost 8; bases outside the gene matches: 18. This CDR3 contains 15 residues.